This TCR beta chain was identified in a study of T cells after yellow fever vaccination. Worth noting for this clonotype: The target antigen is unknown.

Broader study findings: Only a minor proportion of clonotypes was detected across both CD4 and CD8 compartments. When the response was secondary, it was weaker but reached its peak faster, day 5 versus 15. Repertoires obtained by FACS sorting could include abundant clonotypes that entered as contaminants from the bulk population.

CDR1 and CDR2 from the germline V gene are MNHNS and SASEGT. This CDR3 is 14 amino acids long. Trimming stripped 8 bases from V and 8 bases from J, with 18 bases between. Each CDR3 protein gets one entry after TCRdb re-called the 5' RACE reads with MiXCR. The sample carries some 600,000 distinct CDR3 sequences, 17% recorded once. The TCR originated in a man in his late teens or twenties who received the YFV17D yellow fever vaccine. This chain connects TRBV6-1 to TRBJ1-4, with D possibly TRBD1 on 6 matching bases. The starting material was PBMCs, obtained less than 6 days after the first yellow fever vaccination. In DNA form, the CDR3 reads TGTGCCAGCTCGAAGACAGGAGCATGGGAAAAACTGTTTTTT. Encoded protein: CASSKTGAWEKLFF.